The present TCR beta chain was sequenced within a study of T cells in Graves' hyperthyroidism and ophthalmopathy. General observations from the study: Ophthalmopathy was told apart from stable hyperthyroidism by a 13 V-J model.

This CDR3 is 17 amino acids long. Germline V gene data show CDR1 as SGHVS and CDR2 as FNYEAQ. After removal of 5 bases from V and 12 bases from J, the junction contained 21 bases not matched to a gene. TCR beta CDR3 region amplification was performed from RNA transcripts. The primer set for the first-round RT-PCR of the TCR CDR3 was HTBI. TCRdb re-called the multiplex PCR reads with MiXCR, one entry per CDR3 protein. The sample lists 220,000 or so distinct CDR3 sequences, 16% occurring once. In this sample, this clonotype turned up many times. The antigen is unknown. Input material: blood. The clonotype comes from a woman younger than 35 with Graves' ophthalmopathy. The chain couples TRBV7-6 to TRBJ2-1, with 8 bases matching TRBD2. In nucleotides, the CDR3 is TGTGCCAGCAGCACACAAGGCTCTAGCGGGCCGTTCCTGGGGCAGTTCTTC. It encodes CASSTQGSSGPFLGQFF.